These 16 T cell receptor beta chains were all obtained from the same sample, sequenced in a study of spatial heterogeneity in lung cancer (dated by TCRdb to the late 2010s). To prepare the library, 5' RACE was applied. TCRdb shows the sequencer as NextSeq 500. The public sequencing data were trimmed at Q25 with fastp and processed into clonotypes with MiXCR by TCRdb, which kept only in-frame beta chains. Identical CDR3 protein sequences are pooled into one entry, listed with their most common genes and DNA. The sample table shows 3,000 or so distinct CDR3 sequences, and 17% are seen once. 20% to 25% of the sample is held by the ten biggest clonotypes. This specimen's time point label, interpreted: sample taken at primary tumor resection. This specimen was normal lung tissue next to the tumor, taken at surgery. The receptors stem from a female donor with early-stage non-small cell lung cancer.

This clonotype is classed as medium-sized. V and J are TRBV9 and TRBJ2-3, with 11 bases aligning to TRBD2. There are 15 residues in the CDR3. The V gene end was trimmed by 6 bases and the J gene end by 6 bases; junction bases not matched to a gene: 9. Germline V lookup: CDR1 SGDLS, CDR2 YYNGEE. CDR3 in amino acids: CASTGTSGLPDTQYF. The CDR3 coding sequence is TGTGCCAGCACCGGGACTAGCGGACTTCCGGATACGCAGTATTTT.

V is TRBV4-3 and J is TRBJ1-4; D is unresolved. V was trimmed by 0 bases and J by 0 bases, leaving 11 bases between them. CDR3 length: 17 amino acids. Germline V CDR1 and CDR2: LGHNA, YSLEER. CDR3 sequence: CASSQDWGTATNEKLFF. The CDR3 coding sequence is TGCGCCAGCAGCCAAGATTGGGGTACGGCAACTAATGAAAAACTGTTTTTT.

This clonotype has ten or more counts. CDR3 region: CASSPLGVAGGNTGELFF. The CDR3 DNA reads as TGTGCCAGCAGTCCCCTCGGGGTAGCGGGAGGTAACACCGGGGAGCTGTTTTTT. V gene TRBV6-5 combines with J gene TRBJ2-2; TRBD2 matches 10 bases. The CDR3 loop spans 18 amino acids. The germline gives CDR1 MNHEY, CDR2 SVGAGI. The V gene end was trimmed by 5 bases and the J gene end by 2 bases; junction bases not matched to a gene: 11.

There are many counts of this clonotype. This sequence joins TRBV4-2 and TRBJ2-3; 11 positions match TRBD2. Germline lookup yields CDR1 LGHNA and CDR2 YNFKEQ. The trim removed 0 bases at V and 6 bases at J, leaving 8 bases unmatched. This CDR3 comprises 17 residues. The CDR3 sequence: CASSQDMSSGRVDTQYF. CDR3 nucleotides: TGTGCCAGCAGCCAAGATATGAGTAGCGGGAGGGTGGATACGCAGTATTTT.

The chain uses TRBV4-2 and TRBJ2-3, with a tentative D call TRBD2 (6 bases). V lost 4 bases and J 2 bases, leaving 13 bases between the germline ends. Germline CDR1 is LGHNA and CDR2 is YNFKEQ. This CDR3 region has 15 residues. The CDR3 reads CASSPEGVFTDTQYF. The CDR3 bases are TGTGCCAGCAGCCCGGAGGGAGTATTCACAGATACGCAGTATTTT.

This clonotype is medium-sized by share. The chain uses TRBV7-2 and TRBJ2-2; D unresolved. Germline V gene data show CDR1 as SGHTA and CDR2 as FQGNSA. The CDR3 is 15 residues long. Deletions cut 3 bases from V and 0 bases from J, with 8 bases between. CDR3 residues: CASSLTRTNTGELFF. CDR3 sequence (DNA): TGTGCCAGCAGCTTGACGCGGACGAACACCGGGGAGCTGTTTTTT.

This clonotype is classed as medium-sized. The rearrangement links TRBV7-2 to TRBJ1-1; D not resolved. CDR1 and CDR2 (germline): SGHTA, FQGNSA. The CDR3 is 12 residues long. Between the trimmed V and J ends, which lost 2 bases and 4 bases, there was a span of 5 bases. The CDR3 spells CASSLQITEAFF. The DNA of the CDR3 is TGTGCCAGCAGCTTACAAATCACTGAAGCTTTCTTT.

J is TRBJ2-7 and V is TRBV19; D remains ambiguous. Deletions cut 5 bases from V and 5 bases from J, with 13 bases between. This CDR3 has 13 residues. Germline lookup yields CDR1 LNHDA and CDR2 SQIVND (reference sequence). The CDR3 protein is CASSLVTTDEQYF. The CDR3 coding sequence is TGTGCCAGTAGTCTAGTCACCACAGACGAGCAGTACTTC.

This chain links TRBV12-3 or TRBV12-4 with TRBJ2-1; 14 positions match TRBD2. J gave up 3 bases and V 6 bases, and 10 bases lay outside the gene matches. The CDR3 contains 18 residues. The CDR3 region has the DNA TGTGCCAGCAGGCCGGGACTAGCGGGAGTCAATTACTACAATGAGCAGTTCTTC. Protein product: CASRPGLAGVNYYNEQFF.

This clonotype was counted only a few times. This chain links TRBV12-2 with TRBJ2-2; the table gives TRBD2 as D, unverified against the DNA. TRBV12-2 constitutes a pseudogene. This CDR3 region has 19 residues. The CDR3 nucleotides read TGTGCAAGTCGCTGGATGATAGCGGGAGGGCCCTTGGGCACCGGGGAGCTGCTTTTT. It encodes CASRWMIAGGPLGTGELLF.

This clonotype came up a few times. This chain links TRBV4-1 with TRBJ2-3; D remains unclear. Germline V lookup: CDR1 MGHRA, CDR2 YSYEKL. The CDR3 extends over 16 amino acids. The germline V and J ends were trimmed by 1 base and 2 bases, with 13 bases remaining between them. The CDR3 spells CASSQVAQSATDTQYF. The CDR3 DNA is TGCGCCAGCAGCCAAGTTGCCCAATCCGCCACAGATACGCAGTATTTT.

The chain employs TRBV5-1 and TRBJ2-5; D not certain. CDR1 and CDR2 from the germline V gene are SGHRS and YFSETQ. The CDR3 contains 13 residues. V lost 0 bases and J 9 bases, leaving 12 bases between the germline ends. CDR3: CASSLEGSRPQYF. The CDR3 DNA sequence: TGCGCCAGCAGCTTGGAGGGAAGCCGTCCCCAGTACTTC.

This clonotype rates as medium-sized. The chain has TRBV11-2 and TRBJ2-3, with 8 positions matching TRBD2. CDR1 SGHAT and CDR2 FQNNGV come from the germline V gene. V dropped 5 bases and J dropped 0; count of bases not matched to a gene: 7. The CDR3 is 16 residues long. This chain's CDR3 is CASSKLADPSTDTQYF. CDR3 nucleotide sequence: TGTGCCAGCAGCAAACTAGCGGACCCTAGCACAGATACGCAGTATTTT.

By sample share, this clonotype is medium-sized. The chain joins TRBV28 to TRBJ2-7; 8 nucleotides match TRBD2. The length of the CDR3 is 15 residues. Trimming cost V 5 bases and J 5 bases; bases outside gene matches: 11. Germline CDR1 MDHEN, CDR2 SYDVKM. CDR3: CASSPSGTRSNEQYF. The CDR3 DNA follows: TGTGCCAGCAGTCCTTCCGGGACTAGATCGAACGAGCAGTACTTC.

By its share, this clonotype is medium-sized. CDR3 loop: CASSLDRGNTEAFF. CDR3 DNA: TGTGCCAGCTCCCTAGACAGGGGGAACACTGAAGCTTTCTTT. The chain joins TRBV18 to TRBJ1-1, with TRBD1 matching 8 bases. Per germline, CDR1 KGHSH and CDR2 LQKENI. The CDR3 has 14 amino acids. Unmatched junction bases numbered 4, after V lost 6 bases and J lost 1 base.

This clonotype is judged medium-sized (0.01 to 0.1%). The V call is TRBV4-2, the J call TRBJ1-6; no definite D call. CDR3 length equals 16 residues. Trimming cost V 1 base and J 7 bases, with 14 bases left between them. Germline CDR1 is LGHNA and CDR2 is YNFKEQ. CDR3 nucleotide sequence: TGTGCCAGCAGCCAAGGGCCACTAGAGTTCAATTCACCCCTCCACTTT. Translating it yields CASSQGPLEFNSPLHF.